Following are 21 T cell receptor beta chains from one sample sequenced in a study of T-cell reconstitution after alpha-beta-depleted transplantation in children. The library targeted TCRbeta and was prepared with unique molecular identifiers. One entry per CDR3 protein, called by TCRdb with MiXCR from the PCR reads. The sample consists of about 610,000 distinct CDR3 sequences, more than 9% of them appearing once. The sequenced sample was PBMCs from the stem cell graft donor, obtained from the stem cell graft. The receptors were sampled from a human donor who donated a stem cell graft to a child with acute myeloid leukemia.

This clonotype has ten or more counts. The CDR3 sequence: CASSVGRGRTDTQYF. Written as DNA, the CDR3 is TGTGCCAGCAGCGTAGGGAGGGGGCGCACAGATACGCAGTATTTT. The rearrangement joins TRBV9 to TRBJ2-3; possible D gene TRBD1, 7 bases. Germline assignment: CDR1 SGDLS and CDR2 YYNGEE. Trimming left V 0 bases short and J 1 base short, with 9 bases between. The CDR3 totals 15 residues.

This clonotype was seen repeatedly, ten times or more. The chain links TRBV20-1 to TRBJ2-3; 11 bases line up with TRBD2. The CDR3 loop spans 16 amino acids. Germline CDR1 reads DFQATT; CDR2 reads SNEGSKA (reference sequence). J lost 5 bases, V lost 0 bases, and 7 bases had no gene match. CDR3 protein: CSAREGRLAGGDTQYF. CDR3 DNA: TGCAGTGCTAGAGAGGGGCGGCTAGCGGGAGGAGATACGCAGTATTTT.

This clonotype was observed many times. The chain has TRBV10-3 and TRBJ2-5; 10 bases are a match to TRBD2. Per germline, CDR1 ENHRY and CDR2 SYGVKD. The V gene end was trimmed by 2 bases and the J gene end by 4 bases; junction bases not matched to a gene: 7. The CDR3 sequence is 16 residues long. The CDR3 DNA sequence: TGTGCCATCAGTGAGGGCGCTAGCGGGAGTCGAGAGACCCAGTACTTC. This codes for CAISEGASGSRETQYF.

V and J are TRBV6-1 and TRBJ2-1, with 14 positions matching TRBD2. The CDR3 is 19 residues long. Germline V CDR1 and CDR2: MNHNS, SASEGT. The J segment lost 4 bases and the V segment lost 5 bases, leaving 13 bases of the junction unmatched. CDR3 protein: CASSLGLAGEIGAYNEQFF. CDR3 bases: TGTGCCAGCAGTCTGGGACTAGCGGGAGAAATTGGGGCTTACAATGAGCAGTTCTTC.

The sample holds a few counts of this clonotype. This CDR3 is CASSFQLGLAGNEQFF. The CDR3 bases are TGTGCCAGCAGTTTTCAGCTGGGACTAGCGGGGAATGAGCAGTTCTTC. The rearrangement links TRBV12-3 or TRBV12-4 to TRBJ2-1, with TRBD2 identical over 13 bases. The CDR3 spans 16 residues. The V and J ends lost 3 bases and 7 bases, in that order; junction bases with no gene match: 6.

The table lists this clonotype with a few counts. This sequence joins TRBV10-3 and TRBJ2-5; D is possibly TRBD1 or TRBD2 (6 bases each). V shed 6 bases and J shed 1 base, with 15 bases lying between them. The CDR3 sequence is 15 residues long. The V gene's germline CDR1 is ENHRY and CDR2 SYGVKD. The CDR3 is CAISDTGRPQETQYF. The CDR3 DNA is TGTGCCATCAGCGATACAGGGAGGCCCCAAGAGACCCAGTACTTC.

This clonotype was detected many times. The chain couples TRBV6-2 or TRBV6-3 to TRBJ1-1; the D gene is possibly TRBD1 (6 bases). The CDR3 extends over 16 amino acids. V lost 0 bases and J lost 0, with 11 bases in between. The germline gives CDR1 MNHEY, CDR2 SVGEGT. DNA for the CDR3: TGTGCCAGCAGTTACTCCGCAGGGGTCGTGAACACTGAAGCTTTCTTT. It codes for CASSYSAGVVNTEAFF.

This clonotype was detected only a few times. The chain employs TRBV7-2 and TRBJ2-1; the match to TRBD1 covers 7 bases. From germline, CDR1 is SGHTA and CDR2 FQGNSA. The CDR3 totals 16 residues. V lost 2 bases and J lost 3; bases outside the gene matches: 7. The CDR3 here is CASSLLAGTDYNEQFF. Written as DNA, the CDR3 is TGTGCCAGCAGCTTACTAGCCGGGACAGACTACAATGAGCAGTTCTTC.

The chain couples TRBV20-1 to TRBJ2-7, with TRBD2 as a possible D gene (7 bases). Germline V CDR1 and CDR2: DFQATT, SNEGSKA (reference sequence). Trimming left V 5 bases short and J 5 bases short, with 28 bases between. The CDR3 sequence is 17 residues long. The CDR3 loop reads CSASQLPQGGIANEQYF. The CDR3 DNA reads TGCAGTGCTTCCCAACTACCACAGGGAGGGATTGCAAACGAGCAGTACTTC.

This clonotype was seen more than once but under ten times. The V call is TRBV7-9, the J call TRBJ2-4; 7 bases fit TRBD2. This CDR3 comprises 14 residues. V dropped 3 bases and J dropped 9; count of bases not matched to a gene: 8. Per the germline V gene, CDR1 is SEHNR and CDR2 is FQNEAQ (reference sequence). CDR3 coding DNA: TGTGCCAGCAGCTTCACTAGCGAGGGGAGCATTCAGTACTTC. It yields the protein CASSFTSEGSIQYF.

This clonotype was recorded many times. As DNA, the CDR3 is TGCAGTGCCGCCGACAGCACGGTCTCTCACCCTGAAGCTTTCTTT. Protein product: CSAADSTVSHPEAFF. This chain links TRBV20-1 with TRBJ1-1, with a possible D match to TRBD1 (5 bases). The CDR3 runs to 15 residues. Germline assignment: CDR1 DFQATT and CDR2 SNEGSKA (reference sequence). Deletions cut 6 bases from V and 6 bases from J, with 23 bases between.

This clonotype was seen a few times. The junction departs from the called germline gene at one end, perhaps through a read error. The chain uses TRBV5-5 and TRBJ1-1; D gene unclear. The CDR3 sequence is 12 residues long. The germline V gene has CDR1 SGHKS and CDR2 YYEKEE (reference sequence). The CDR3 spells CASSLDSKVLAF. In DNA form, the CDR3 reads TGTGCCAGCAGCTTGGATTCTAAGGTATTGGCTTTT.

V gene TRBV29-1 combines with J gene TRBJ2-3, with D uncertain. CDR3 size: 12 residues. Germline CDR1 SQVTM, CDR2 ANQGSEA. Trimming took 3 bases from V and 5 from J, leaving 9 bases between them. The CDR3 DNA follows: TGCAGCGTTGACTGGGCCGGAGATACGCAGTATTTT. It yields the protein CSVDWAGDTQYF.

In this sample, this clonotype turned up many times. The chain recombines TRBV7-9 with TRBJ2-7; D might be TRBD1 (7 bases). CDR3 length equals 13 residues. V lost 2 bases to trimming and J lost 7 bases, with 12 bases between them. The germline gives CDR1 SEHNR, CDR2 FQNEAQ (reference sequence). In DNA, the CDR3 is TGTGCCAGCAGCTTAAGGACAGGACTAGAGCAGTACTTC. Its translation is CASSLRTGLEQYF.

The rearrangement joins TRBV27 to TRBJ2-1, with D hard to call. The CDR3 is 13 amino acids. V lost 8 bases to trimming and J lost 9 bases, with 17 bases between them. From germline, CDR1 is MNHEY and CDR2 SMNVEV (reference sequence). This chain's CDR3 is CASRSTFSSEQFF. For the CDR3, the DNA is TGTGCCAGCCGTTCCACGTTCTCCAGTGAGCAGTTCTTC.

CDR3 sequence: CASSLTDREANEQYF. The CDR3 nucleotides are TGTGCCAGCAGCCTTACCGACAGGGAGGCCAACGAGCAGTACTTC. The chain links TRBV28 to TRBJ2-7, with a tentative D call TRBD1 (7 bases). The germline gives CDR1 MDHEN, CDR2 SYDVKM. The length of the CDR3 is 15 residues. The germline V and J ends were trimmed by 6 bases and 5 bases, with 20 bases remaining between them.

The chain recombines TRBV7-2 with TRBJ2-1, with TRBD2 matching 8 bases. This CDR3 comprises 15 residues. Germline V CDR1 and CDR2: SGHTA, FQGNSA. The V gene end was trimmed by 5 bases and the J gene end by 2 bases; junction bases not matched to a gene: 5. This CDR3 is CASSATSGTYNEQFF. CDR3 DNA sequence: TGTGCCAGCAGCGCAACTAGCGGTACCTACAATGAGCAGTTCTTC.

The chain recombines TRBV4-3 with TRBJ1-3; D not certain. Trimming cost V 1 base and J 2 bases, with 6 bases left between them. Germline V CDR1 and CDR2: LGHNA, YSLEER. CDR3 length: 14 residues. CDR3 amino acids: CASSQAGTGNTIYF. In nucleotides, the CDR3 is TGCGCCAGCAGCCAAGCGGGGACTGGAAACACCATATATTTT.

Written as DNA, the CDR3 is TGTGCCACCAGTGATTCAGGACTAGCGGATTACAATGAGCAGTTCTTC. It codes for CATSDSGLADYNEQFF. The chain carries TRBV24-1 and TRBJ2-1; 10 nucleotides line up with TRBD2. Germline V gene data show CDR1 as KGHDR and CDR2 as SFDVKD. The ends lost 2 bases at V and 4 bases at J; junction bases unmatched: 4. The CDR3 is made up of 16 amino acids.

Details on this clonotype: The junction does not match germline at one end; this may be a read error. The rearrangement links TRBV20-1 to TRBJ2-3; no clear D. Germline CDR1 and CDR2: DFQATT and SNEGSKA (reference sequence). The CDR3 loop spans 13 amino acids. CDR3 sequence reads: CSARGSSLDTRYF. In DNA form, the CDR3 reads TGCAGTGCTAGAGGGAGTTCCCTAGATACGCGGTATTTT.

This clonotype came up a few times. This sequence joins TRBV4-3 and TRBJ2-1; 11 bases match TRBD2. CDR1 is LGHNA and CDR2 is YSLEER in the germline V gene. V lost 0 bases and J lost 4; bases outside the gene matches: 14. This CDR3 comprises 20 residues. CDR3 sequence (DNA): TGCGCCAGCAGCCAAGATACGGGGCTAGCGGGAGGAAGAGCATACAATGAGCAGTTCTTC. Encoded protein: CASSQDTGLAGGRAYNEQFF.